This is a list of T cell receptor beta chains from one sample in a study of CD8 T cells in Susac syndrome. TCRdb used MiXCR to reprocess the immunoSEQ multiplex PCR reads, holding one entry per CDR3 protein. The profile shows fewer than 300,000 distinct CDR3 sequences, 70% to 90% of them singletons. Sequencing was carried out using CD8+ T cells from PBMCs. The receptor source for this set is a human donor with multiple sclerosis. Each CDR3 is given with its conserved first and last residue. D genes are given only for firm matches. Some rows have no size entry. The others give once, few or many, or a class for an expanded clone.

cdr3_length d_call j_call v_call clone_size cdr3_aa cdr3_nt
14 TRBD2 TRBJ2-7 TRBV11-2 - CASSSGTIHYEQYF TGTGCCAGCAGCTCCGGGACTATTCACTACGAGCAGTACTTC
13 - TRBJ1-5 TRBV7-9 - CASATDSNQPQHF TGTGCCAGCGCAACCGATAGCAATCAGCCCCAGCATTTT
14 - TRBJ2-2 TRBV27 - CASSWSSGTGELFF TGTGCCAGCAGTTGGTCCTCGGGCACCGGGGAGCTGTTTTTT
14 TRBD2 TRBJ2-7 TRBV6-1 - CASRAGTSPYEQYF TGTGCCAGCAGAGCCGGGACTAGTCCCTACGAGCAGTACTTC
13 - TRBJ1-3 TRBV27 once CASSPWGGDTIYF TGTGCCAGCAGTCCCTGGGGGGGGGACACCATATATTTT
15 - TRBJ2-2 TRBV4-1 - CASSQSPRGTGELFF TGCGCCAGCAGCCAATCCCCGAGAGGTACCGGGGAGCTGTTTTTT
17 - TRBJ2-2 TRBV7-9 - CASSLGSGRSNTGELFF TGTGCCAGCAGCTTAGGTTCGGGCAGGTCGAACACCGGGGAGCTGTTTTTT
15 TRBD2 TRBJ2-1 TRBV2 - CAGGDTSGGYNEQFF TGTGCCGGCGGAGATACTAGCGGAGGATACAATGAGCAGTTCTTC
16 - TRBJ2-1 TRBV4-1 - CASSPRGGRTGDEQFF TGCGCCAGCAGCCCAAGGGGAGGCAGGACAGGCGATGAGCAGTTCTTC
16 - TRBJ2-7 TRBV21-1 - CASSARPRRTAYEQYF TGTGCCAGCAGCGCAAGGCCCCGGAGAACCGCCTACGAGCAGTACTTC
13 TRBD1 TRBJ2-5 TRBV12-3/TRBV12-4 - CASCRTGEETQYF TGTGCCAGCTGTCGGACAGGGGAAGAGACCCAGTACTTC
17 - TRBJ1-5 TRBV13 - CASSLGRPGPSNQPQHF TGTGCCAGCAGCTTGGGTCGACCGGGACCGAGCAATCAGCCCCAGCATTTT
15 - TRBJ2-1 TRBV9 - CASSVAPGSNNEQFF TGTGCCAGCAGCGTAGCCCCGGGATCCAACAATGAGCAGTTCTTC
15 - TRBJ2-3 TRBV5-1 - CASSLALTPPHTQYF TGCGCCAGCAGCTTGGCCTTAACCCCGCCACATACGCAGTATTTT
14 - TRBJ1-1 TRBV6-1 few CASSALEEAPEAFF TGTGCCAGCAGTGCTTTAGAGGAGGCCCCTGAAGCTTTCTTT
19 TRBD1 TRBJ1-1 TRBV19 - CASSIGIRRDRGHRTEAFF TGTGCCAGTAGTATAGGCATCCGCCGGGACAGGGGGCATCGGACTGAAGCTTTCTTT
16 TRBD1 TRBJ1-4 TRBV28 - CASSLIATGPSEKLFF TGTGCCAGCAGTTTGATCGCGACAGGGCCCAGTGAAAAACTGTTTTTT
13 - TRBJ2-1 TRBV27 - CASSSDGYNEQFF TGTGCCAGCAGTTCGGACGGCTACAATGAGCAGTTCTTC